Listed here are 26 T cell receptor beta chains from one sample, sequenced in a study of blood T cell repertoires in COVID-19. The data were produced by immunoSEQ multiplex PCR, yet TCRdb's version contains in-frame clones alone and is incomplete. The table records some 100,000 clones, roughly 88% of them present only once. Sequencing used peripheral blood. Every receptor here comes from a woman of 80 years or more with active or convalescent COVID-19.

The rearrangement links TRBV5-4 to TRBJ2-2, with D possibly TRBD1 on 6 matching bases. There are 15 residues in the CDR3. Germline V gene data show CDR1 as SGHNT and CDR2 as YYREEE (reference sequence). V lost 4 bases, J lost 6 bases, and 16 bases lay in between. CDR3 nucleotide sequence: TGTGCCAGCAGCCCAGATCTGGGGGCGCCCGGGGAGCTGTTTTTT. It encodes CASSPDLGAPGELFF.

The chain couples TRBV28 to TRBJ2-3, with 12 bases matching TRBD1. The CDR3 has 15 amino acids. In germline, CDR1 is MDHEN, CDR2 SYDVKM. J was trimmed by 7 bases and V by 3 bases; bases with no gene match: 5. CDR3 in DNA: TGTGCCAGCAGTTTCCGGGACAGGGGGCTTAATACGCAGTATTTT. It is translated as CASSFRDRGLNTQYF.

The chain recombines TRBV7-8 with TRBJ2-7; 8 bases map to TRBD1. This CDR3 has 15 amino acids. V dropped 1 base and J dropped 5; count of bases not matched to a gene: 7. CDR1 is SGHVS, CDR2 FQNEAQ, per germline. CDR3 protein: CASSLETGAFNEQYF. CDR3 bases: TGTGCCAGCAGCTTAGAGACAGGGGCTTTCAACGAGCAGTACTTC.

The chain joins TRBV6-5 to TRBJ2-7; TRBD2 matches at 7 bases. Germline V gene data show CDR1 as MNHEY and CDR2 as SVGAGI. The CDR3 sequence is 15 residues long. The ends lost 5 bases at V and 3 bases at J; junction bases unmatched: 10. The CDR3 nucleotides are TGTGCCAGCAGTCTTCACCCCGCGGGGGACTACGAGCAGTACTTC. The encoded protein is CASSLHPAGDYEQYF.

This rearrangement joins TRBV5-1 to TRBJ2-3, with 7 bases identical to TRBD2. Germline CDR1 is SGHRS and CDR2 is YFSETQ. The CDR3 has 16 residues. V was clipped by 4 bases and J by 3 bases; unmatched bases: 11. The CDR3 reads CASSPVWEGLTDTQYF. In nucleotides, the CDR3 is TGCGCCAGCAGCCCCGTTTGGGAGGGATTGACAGATACGCAGTATTTT. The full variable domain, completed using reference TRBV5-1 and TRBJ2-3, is KAGVTQTPRYLIKTRGQQVTLSCSPISGHRSVSWYQQTPGQGLQFLFEYFSETQRNKGNFPGRFSGRQFSNSRSEMNVSTLELGDSALYLCASSPVWEGLTDTQYFGPGTRLTVL.

The CDR3 DNA is TGTGCCAGCAGCCAAGATCAGACAGGGAGAAGGGAAAAACTGTTTTTT. Its translation: CASSQDQTGRREKLFF. The V gene is TRBV14, the J gene TRBJ1-4, with 7 bases fitting TRBD1. The CDR3 sequence is 16 residues long. V gave up 0 bases and J gave up 8 bases; unmatched junction bases: 9. The germline CDR1 and CDR2 sequences are SGHDN and FVKESK.

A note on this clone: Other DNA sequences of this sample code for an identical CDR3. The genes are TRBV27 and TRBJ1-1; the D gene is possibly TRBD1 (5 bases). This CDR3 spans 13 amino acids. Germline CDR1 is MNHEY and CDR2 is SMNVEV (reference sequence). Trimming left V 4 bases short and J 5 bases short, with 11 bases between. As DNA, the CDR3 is TGTGCCAGCAGTTGGGCTCAGGGAACTGAAGCTTTCTTT. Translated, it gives CASSWAQGTEAFF.

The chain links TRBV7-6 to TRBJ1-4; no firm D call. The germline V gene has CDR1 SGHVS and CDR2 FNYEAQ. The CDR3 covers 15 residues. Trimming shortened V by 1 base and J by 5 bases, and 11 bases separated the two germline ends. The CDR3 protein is CASSLENRRNEKLFF. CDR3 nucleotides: TGTGCCAGCAGCTTAGAGAATAGGCGGAATGAAAAACTGTTTTTT.

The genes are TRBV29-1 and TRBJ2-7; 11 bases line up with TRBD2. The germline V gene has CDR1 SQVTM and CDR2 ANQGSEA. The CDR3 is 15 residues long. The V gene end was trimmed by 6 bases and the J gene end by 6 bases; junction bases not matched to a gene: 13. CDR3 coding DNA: TGCAGCGTCCAGGCCCAACTAGCGGGAGCAGGCGAGCAGTACTTC. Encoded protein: CSVQAQLAGAGEQYF.

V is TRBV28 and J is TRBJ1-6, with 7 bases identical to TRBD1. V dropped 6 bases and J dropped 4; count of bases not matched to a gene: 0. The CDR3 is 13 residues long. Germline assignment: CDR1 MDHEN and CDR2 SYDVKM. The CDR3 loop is CASRGQYNSPLHF. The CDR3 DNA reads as TGTGCCAGCAGGGGACAGTATAATTCACCCCTCCACTTT.

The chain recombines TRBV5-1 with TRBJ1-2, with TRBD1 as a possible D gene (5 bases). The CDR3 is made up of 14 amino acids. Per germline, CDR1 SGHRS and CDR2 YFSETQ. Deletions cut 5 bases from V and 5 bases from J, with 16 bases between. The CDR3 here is CASRGGTYTYGYTF. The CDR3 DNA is TGCGCCAGCAGGGGCGGGACTTACACATATGGCTACACCTTC.

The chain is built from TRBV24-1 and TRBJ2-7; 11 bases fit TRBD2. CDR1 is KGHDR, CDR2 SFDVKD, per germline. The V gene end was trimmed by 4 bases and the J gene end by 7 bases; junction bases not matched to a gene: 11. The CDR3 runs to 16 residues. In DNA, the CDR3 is TGTGCCACCAGTGAGACGGGACTAGCGGTCTTTGGGGAGCAGTACTTC. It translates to CATSETGLAVFGEQYF.

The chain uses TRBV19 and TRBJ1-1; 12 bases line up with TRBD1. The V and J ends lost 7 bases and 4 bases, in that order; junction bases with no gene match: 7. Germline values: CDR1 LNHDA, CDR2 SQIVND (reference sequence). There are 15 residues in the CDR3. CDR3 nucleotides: TGTGCCAGTATGATCCGGGACAGGGGGCTCACTGAAGCTTTCTTT. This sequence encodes CASMIRDRGLTEAFF.

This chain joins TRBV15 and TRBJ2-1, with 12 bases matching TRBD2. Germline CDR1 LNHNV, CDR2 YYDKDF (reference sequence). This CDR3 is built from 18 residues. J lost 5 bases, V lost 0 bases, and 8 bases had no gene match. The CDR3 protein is CATSRDLTSGRTNNEQFF. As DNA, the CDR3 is TGTGCCACCAGCAGAGATCTAACTAGCGGGAGGACTAACAATGAGCAGTTCTTC.

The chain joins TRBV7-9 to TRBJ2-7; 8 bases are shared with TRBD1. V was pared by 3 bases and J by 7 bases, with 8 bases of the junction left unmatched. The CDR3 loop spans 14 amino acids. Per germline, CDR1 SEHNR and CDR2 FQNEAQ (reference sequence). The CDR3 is CASSLQGAVREQYF. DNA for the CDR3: TGTGCCAGCAGCTTGCAGGGGGCAGTGAGGGAGCAGTACTTC.

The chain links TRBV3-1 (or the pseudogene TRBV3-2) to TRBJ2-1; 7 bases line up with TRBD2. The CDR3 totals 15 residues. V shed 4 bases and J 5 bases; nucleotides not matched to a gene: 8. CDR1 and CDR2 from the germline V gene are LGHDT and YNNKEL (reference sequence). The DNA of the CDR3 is TGTGCCAGCAGCCTTGCCGGGACTACCAACAATGAGCAGTTCTTC. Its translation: CASSLAGTTNNEQFF.

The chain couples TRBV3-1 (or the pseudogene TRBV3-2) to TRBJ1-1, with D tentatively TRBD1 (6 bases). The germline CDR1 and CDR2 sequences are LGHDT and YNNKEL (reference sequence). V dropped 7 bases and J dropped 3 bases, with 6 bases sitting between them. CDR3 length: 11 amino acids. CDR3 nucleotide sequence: TGTGCCAGCAAGGGGGACACTGAAGCTTTCTTT. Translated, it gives CASKGDTEAFF.

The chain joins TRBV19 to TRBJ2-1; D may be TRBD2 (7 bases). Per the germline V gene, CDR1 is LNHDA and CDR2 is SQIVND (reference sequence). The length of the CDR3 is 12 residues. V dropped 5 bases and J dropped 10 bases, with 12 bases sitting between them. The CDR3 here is CASSLGGAEQFF. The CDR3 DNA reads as TGTGCCAGTAGTCTGGGGGGGGCCGAGCAGTTCTTC.

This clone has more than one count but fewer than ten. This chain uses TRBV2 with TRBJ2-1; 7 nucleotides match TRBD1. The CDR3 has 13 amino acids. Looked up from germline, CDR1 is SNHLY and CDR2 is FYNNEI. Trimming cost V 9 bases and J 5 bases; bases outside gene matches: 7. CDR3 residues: CASRTDRNNEQFF. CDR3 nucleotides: TGTGCCAGTAGGACGGACAGGAACAATGAGCAGTTCTTC.

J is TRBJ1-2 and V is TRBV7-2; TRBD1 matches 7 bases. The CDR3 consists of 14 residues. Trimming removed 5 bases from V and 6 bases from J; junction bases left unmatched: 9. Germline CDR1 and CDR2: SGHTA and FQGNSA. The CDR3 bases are TGTGCCAGCAGCAACAACAGGGGAAGAGATGGCTACACCTTC. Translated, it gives CASSNNRGRDGYTF.

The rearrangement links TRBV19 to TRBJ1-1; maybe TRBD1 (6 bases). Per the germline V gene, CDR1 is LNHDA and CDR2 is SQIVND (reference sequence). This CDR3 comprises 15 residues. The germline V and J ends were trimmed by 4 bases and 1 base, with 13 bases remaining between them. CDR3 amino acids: CASSTRQEWNTEAFF. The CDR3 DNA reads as TGTGCCAGTAGTACCCGACAGGAGTGGAACACTGAAGCTTTCTTT.

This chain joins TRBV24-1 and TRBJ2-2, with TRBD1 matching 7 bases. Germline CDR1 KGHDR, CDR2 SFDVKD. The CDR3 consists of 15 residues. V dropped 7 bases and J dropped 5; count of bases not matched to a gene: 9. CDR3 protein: CATRKGASSTGELFF. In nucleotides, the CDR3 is TGTGCCACCAGAAAGGGGGCTTCCTCAACCGGGGAGCTGTTTTTT.

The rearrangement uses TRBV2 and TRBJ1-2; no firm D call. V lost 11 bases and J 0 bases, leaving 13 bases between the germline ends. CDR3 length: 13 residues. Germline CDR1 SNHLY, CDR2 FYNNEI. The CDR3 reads CARPDLANYGYTF. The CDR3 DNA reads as TGTGCCCGACCGGACTTAGCTAACTATGGCTACACCTTC.

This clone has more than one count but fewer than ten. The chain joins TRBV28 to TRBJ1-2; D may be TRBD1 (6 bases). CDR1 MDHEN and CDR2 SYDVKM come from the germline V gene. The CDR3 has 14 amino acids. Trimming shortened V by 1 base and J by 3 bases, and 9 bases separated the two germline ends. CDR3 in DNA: TGTGCCAGCAGTTTATCACAGGGCTACTATGGCTACACCTTC. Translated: CASSLSQGYYGYTF.

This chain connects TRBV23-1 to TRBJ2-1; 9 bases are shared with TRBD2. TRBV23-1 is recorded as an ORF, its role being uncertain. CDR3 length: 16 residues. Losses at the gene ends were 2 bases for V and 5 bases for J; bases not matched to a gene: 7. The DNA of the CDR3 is TGCGCCAGCAGTCAACCGACTAGCGGTGTGGACAATGAGCAGTTCTTC. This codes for CASSQPTSGVDNEQFF.

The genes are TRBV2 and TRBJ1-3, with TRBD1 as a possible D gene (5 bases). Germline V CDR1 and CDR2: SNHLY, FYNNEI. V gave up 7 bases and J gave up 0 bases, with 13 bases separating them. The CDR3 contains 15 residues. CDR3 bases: TGTGCCAGCACCAGAGGACAAACCTCTGGAAACACCATATATTTT. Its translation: CASTRGQTSGNTIYF.